Included here is one T cell receptor beta chain sequence, with context. Its antigen is undetermined. Germline-derived CDR1 and CDR2 are KGHSH and LQKENI. The CDR3 loop spans 13 amino acids. V was clipped by 2 bases and J by 7 bases, with 11 bases between them. Primers: 60 Vbeta forward and 13 Jbeta reverse. Repertoires were generated with immunoSEQ multiplex PCR, while TCRdb's copy carries only in-frame clones and drops some. The sample lists some 150,000 clones, 77% occurring once. This record comes from a study of cytomegalovirus exposure and HLA in healthy donors. General study findings and limits: CMV antigen specificity was confirmed in vitro for a few CMV-associated chains. Several of the most significant clusters appeared linked to common viral pathogens, based on a later analysis.

The chain employs TRBV18 and TRBJ1-2; D is uncertain. The TCR originated in a female donor in good health and CMV-seronegative. The sequencing sample was made of PBMCs. In nucleotides, the CDR3 is TGTGCCAGCTCACCAACGGGTGGCGCTGGCTACACCTTC. It specifies CASSPTGGAGYTF.